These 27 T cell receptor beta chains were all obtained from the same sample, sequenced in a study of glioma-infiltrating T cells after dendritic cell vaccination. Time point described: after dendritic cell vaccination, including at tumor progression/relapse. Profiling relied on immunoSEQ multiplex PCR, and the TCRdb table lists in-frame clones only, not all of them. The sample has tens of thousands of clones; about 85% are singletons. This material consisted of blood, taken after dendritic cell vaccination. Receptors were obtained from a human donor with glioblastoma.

The CDR3 nucleotides are TGTGCCAGCAGCAAAGAGGTATTTGGTTCCGGGGAGCTGTTTTTT. Translated, it gives CASSKEVFGSGELFF. J is TRBJ2-2 and V is TRBV7-2; no definite D call. The CDR3 extends over 15 amino acids. Trimming left V 5 bases short and J 6 bases short, with 16 bases between. Germline CDR1 is SGHTA and CDR2 is FQGNSA.

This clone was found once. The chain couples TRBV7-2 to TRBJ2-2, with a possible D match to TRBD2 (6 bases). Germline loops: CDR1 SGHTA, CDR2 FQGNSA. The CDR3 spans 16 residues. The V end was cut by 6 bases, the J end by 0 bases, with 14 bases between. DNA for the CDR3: TGTGCCAGCAGTCGTACCGGGACTTCGAACACCGGGGAGCTGTTTTTT. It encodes CASSRTGTSNTGELFF. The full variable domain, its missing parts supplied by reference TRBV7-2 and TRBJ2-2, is GAGVSQSPSNKVTEKGKDVELRCDPISGHTALYWYRQSLGQGLEFLIYFQGNSAPDKSGLPSDRFSAERTGGSVSTLTIQRTQQEDSAVYLCASSRTGTSNTGELFFGEGSRLTVL.

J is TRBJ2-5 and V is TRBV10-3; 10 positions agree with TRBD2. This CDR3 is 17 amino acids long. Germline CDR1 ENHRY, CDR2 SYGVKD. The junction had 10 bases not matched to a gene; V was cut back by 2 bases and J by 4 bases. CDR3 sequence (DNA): TGTGCCATCAGTGAGCCAGCGGGGGGGCCCGCGGGAGAGACCCAGTACTTC. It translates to CAISEPAGGPAGETQYF.

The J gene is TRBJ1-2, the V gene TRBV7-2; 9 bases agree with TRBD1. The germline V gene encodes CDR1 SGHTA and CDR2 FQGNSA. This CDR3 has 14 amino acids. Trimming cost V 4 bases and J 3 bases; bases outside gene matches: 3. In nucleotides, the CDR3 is TGTGCCAGCAGCTCACAGGGGGCGCACTATGGCTACACCTTC. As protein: CASSSQGAHYGYTF. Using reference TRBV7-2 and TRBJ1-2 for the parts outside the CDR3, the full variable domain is GAGVSQSPSNKVTEKGKDVELRCDPISGHTALYWYRQSLGQGLEFLIYFQGNSAPDKSGLPSDRFSAERTGGSVSTLTIQRTQQEDSAVYLCASSSQGAHYGYTFGSGTRLTVV.

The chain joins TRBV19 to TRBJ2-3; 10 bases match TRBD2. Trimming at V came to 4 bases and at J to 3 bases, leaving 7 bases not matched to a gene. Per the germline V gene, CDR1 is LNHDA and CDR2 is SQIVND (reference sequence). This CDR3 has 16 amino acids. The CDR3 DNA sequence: TGTGCCAGTAGTAGGACTAGCGGTATGCAGACAGATACGCAGTATTTT. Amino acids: CASSRTSGMQTDTQYF.

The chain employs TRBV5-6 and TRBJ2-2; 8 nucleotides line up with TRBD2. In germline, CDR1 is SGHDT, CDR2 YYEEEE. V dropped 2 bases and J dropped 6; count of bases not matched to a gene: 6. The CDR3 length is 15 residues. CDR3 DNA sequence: TGTGCCAGCAGCTTAGCGGGAGTTAATCCCGGGGAGCTGTTTTTT. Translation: CASSLAGVNPGELFF.

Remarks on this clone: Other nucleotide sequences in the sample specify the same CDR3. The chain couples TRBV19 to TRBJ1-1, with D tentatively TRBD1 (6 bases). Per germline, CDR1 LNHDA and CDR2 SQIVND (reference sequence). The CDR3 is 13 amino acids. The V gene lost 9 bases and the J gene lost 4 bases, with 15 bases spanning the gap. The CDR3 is CASKQGGITEAFF. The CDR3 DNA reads TGTGCCAGCAAACAGGGCGGAATCACTGAAGCTTTCTTT.

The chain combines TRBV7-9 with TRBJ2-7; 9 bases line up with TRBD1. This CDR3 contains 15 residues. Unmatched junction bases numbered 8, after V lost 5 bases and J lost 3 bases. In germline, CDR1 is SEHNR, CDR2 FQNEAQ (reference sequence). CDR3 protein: CASSPRQGGGYEQYF. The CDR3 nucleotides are TGTGCCAGCAGCCCCCGACAGGGGGGAGGCTACGAGCAGTACTTC.

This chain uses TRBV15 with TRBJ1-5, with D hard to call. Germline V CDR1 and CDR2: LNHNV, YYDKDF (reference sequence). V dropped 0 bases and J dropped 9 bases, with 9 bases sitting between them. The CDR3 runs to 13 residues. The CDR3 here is CATSRDNSGPQHF. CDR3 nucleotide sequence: TGTGCCACCAGCAGAGATAATTCGGGGCCCCAGCATTTT. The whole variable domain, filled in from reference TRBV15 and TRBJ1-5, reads DAMVIQNPRYQVTQFGKPVTLSCSQTLNHNVMYWYQQKSSQAPKLLFHYYDKDFNNEADTPDNFQSRRPNTSFCFLDIRSPGLGDTAMYLCATSRDNSGPQHFGDGTRLSIL.

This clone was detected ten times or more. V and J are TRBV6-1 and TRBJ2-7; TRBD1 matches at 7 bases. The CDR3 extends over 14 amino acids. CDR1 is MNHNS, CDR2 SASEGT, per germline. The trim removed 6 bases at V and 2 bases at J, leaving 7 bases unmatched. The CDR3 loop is CASSHTGTAYEQYF. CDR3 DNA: TGTGCCAGCAGCCACACCGGGACAGCCTACGAGCAGTACTTC.

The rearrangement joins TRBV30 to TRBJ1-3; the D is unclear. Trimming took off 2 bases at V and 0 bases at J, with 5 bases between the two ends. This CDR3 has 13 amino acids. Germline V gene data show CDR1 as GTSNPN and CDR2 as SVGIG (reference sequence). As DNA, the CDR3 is TGTGCCTGGAGTCGCAGCTCTGGAAACACCATATATTTT. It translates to CAWSRSSGNTIYF.

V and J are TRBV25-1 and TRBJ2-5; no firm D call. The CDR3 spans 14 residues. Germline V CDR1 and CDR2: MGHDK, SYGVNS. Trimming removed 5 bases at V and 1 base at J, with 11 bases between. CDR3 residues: CASSKPGLQETQYF. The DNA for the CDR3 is TGTGCCAGCAGTAAGCCAGGCCTCCAAGAGACCCAGTACTTC.

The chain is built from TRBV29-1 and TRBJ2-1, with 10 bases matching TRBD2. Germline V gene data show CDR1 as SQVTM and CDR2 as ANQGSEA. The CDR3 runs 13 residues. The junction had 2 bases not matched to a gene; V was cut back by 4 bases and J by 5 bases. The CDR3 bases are TGCAGCGTTGGGGGACTAGCGAACAATGAGCAGTTCTTC. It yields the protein CSVGGLANNEQFF.

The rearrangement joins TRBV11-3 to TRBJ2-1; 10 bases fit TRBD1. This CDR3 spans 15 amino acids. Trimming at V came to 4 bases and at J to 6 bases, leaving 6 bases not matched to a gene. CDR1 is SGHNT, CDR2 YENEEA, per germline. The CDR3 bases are TGTGCCAGCAGCTCAGACAGGGGGCGCGGCAATGAGCAGTTCTTC. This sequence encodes CASSSDRGRGNEQFF.

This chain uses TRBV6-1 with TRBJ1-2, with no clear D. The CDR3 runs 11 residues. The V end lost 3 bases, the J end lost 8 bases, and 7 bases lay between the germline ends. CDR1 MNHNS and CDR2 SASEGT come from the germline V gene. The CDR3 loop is CASSETRGYTF. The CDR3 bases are TGTGCCAGCAGTGAGACAAGGGGCTACACCTTC.

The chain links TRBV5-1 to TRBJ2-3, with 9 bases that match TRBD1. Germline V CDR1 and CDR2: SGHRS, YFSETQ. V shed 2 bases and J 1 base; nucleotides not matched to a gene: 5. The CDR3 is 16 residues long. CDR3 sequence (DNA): TGCGCCAGCAGCTTAGGACAGGGGAGCGGCACAGATACGCAGTATTTT. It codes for CASSLGQGSGTDTQYF.

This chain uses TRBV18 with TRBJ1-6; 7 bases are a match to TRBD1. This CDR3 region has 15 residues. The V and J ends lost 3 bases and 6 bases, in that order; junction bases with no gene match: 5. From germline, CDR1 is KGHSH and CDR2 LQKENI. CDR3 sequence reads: CASSPTRDSNSPLHF. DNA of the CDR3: TGTGCCAGCTCACCTACTCGGGACAGTAATTCACCCCTCCACTTT.

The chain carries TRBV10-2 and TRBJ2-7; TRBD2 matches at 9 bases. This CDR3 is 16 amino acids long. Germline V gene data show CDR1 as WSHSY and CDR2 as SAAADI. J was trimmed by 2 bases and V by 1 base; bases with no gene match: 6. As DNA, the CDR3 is TGCGCCAGCAGTGAGTGGAAGGCGGGAGGGACCTACGAGCAGTACTTC. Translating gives CASSEWKAGGTYEQYF.

The CDR3 nucleotides read TGTGCCAGCAAATCCACCGGGACAGGGGGCTACAATGAGCAGTTCTTC. This sequence encodes CASKSTGTGGYNEQFF. The chain links TRBV2 to TRBJ2-1; 11 positions match TRBD1. The J segment lost 3 bases and the V segment lost 7 bases, leaving 8 bases of the junction unmatched. This CDR3 has 16 amino acids. CDR1 is SNHLY, CDR2 FYNNEI, per germline.

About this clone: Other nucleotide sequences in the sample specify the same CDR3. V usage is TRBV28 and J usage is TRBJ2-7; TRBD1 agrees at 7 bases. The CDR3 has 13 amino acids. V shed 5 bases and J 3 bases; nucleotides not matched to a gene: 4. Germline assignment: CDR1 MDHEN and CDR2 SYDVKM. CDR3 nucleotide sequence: TGTGCCAGCAGTCTGGCAGGGGGCTACGAGCAGTACTTC. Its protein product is CASSLAGGYEQYF.

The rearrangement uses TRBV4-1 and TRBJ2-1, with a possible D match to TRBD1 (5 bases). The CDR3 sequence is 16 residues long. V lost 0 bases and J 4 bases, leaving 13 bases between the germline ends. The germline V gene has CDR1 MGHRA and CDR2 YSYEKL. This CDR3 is CASSQDPGLPYNEQFF. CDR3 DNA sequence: TGCGCCAGCAGCCAAGATCCAGGGCTCCCATACAATGAGCAGTTCTTC.

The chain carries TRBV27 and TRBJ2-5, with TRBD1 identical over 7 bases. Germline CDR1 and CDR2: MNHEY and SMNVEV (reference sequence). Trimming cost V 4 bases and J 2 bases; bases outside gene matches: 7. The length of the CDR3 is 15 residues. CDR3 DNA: TGTGCCAGCAGTTCCATCGACAGGGTTCAAGAGACCCAGTACTTC. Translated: CASSSIDRVQETQYF.

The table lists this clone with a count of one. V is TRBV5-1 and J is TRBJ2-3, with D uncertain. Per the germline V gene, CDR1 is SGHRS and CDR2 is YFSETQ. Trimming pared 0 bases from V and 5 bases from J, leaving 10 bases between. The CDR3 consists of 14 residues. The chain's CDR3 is CASSLDHGGDTQYF. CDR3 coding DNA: TGCGCCAGCAGCTTGGATCACGGCGGAGATACGCAGTATTTT.

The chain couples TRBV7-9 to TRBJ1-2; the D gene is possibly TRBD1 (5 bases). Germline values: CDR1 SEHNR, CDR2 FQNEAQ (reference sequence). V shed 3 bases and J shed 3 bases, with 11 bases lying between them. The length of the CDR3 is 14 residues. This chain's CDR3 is CASSLQQADYGYTF. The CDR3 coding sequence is TGTGCCAGCAGCTTGCAACAGGCCGACTATGGCTACACCTTC.

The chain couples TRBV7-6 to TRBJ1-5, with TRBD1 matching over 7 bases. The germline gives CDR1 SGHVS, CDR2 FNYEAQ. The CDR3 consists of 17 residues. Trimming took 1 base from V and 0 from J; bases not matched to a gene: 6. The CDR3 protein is CASSLGAGQYSNQPQHF. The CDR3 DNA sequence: TGTGCCAGCAGCTTAGGTGCGGGACAGTATAGCAATCAGCCCCAGCATTTT.

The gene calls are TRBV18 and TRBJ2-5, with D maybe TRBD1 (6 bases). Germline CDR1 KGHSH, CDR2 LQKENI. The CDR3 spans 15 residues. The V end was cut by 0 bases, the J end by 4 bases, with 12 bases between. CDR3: CASSPPNRDGETQYF. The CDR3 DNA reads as TGTGCCAGCTCACCACCTAACAGGGATGGAGAGACCCAGTACTTC.

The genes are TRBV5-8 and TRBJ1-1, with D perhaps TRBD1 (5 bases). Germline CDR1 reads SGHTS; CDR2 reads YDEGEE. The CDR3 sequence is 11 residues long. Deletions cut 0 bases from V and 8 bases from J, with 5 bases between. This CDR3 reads CASSLEGEAFF. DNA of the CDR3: TGTGCCAGCAGCTTGGAGGGGGAAGCTTTCTTT. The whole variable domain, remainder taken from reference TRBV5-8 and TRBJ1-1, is EAGVTQSPTHLIKTRGQQATLRCSPISGHTSVYWYQQALGLGLQFLLWYDEGEERNRGNFPPRFSGRQFPNYSSELNVNALELEDSALYLCASSLEGEAFFGQGTRLTVV.